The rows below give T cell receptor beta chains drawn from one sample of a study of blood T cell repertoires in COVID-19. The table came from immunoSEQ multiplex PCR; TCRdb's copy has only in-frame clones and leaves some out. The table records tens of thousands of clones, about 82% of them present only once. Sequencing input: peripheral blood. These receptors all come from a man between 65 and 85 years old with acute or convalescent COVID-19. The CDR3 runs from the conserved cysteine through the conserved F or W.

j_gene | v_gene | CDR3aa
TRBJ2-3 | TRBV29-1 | CSVAGGNPDTQYF
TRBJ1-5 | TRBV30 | CAWSERGNQPQHF
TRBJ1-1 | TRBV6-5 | CASSKTEGGLAFF
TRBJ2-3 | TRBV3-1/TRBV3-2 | CASSSRDYTDTQYF
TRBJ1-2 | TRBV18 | CASSPTDGGGGYTF
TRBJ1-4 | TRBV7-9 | CASSRQLLGTNEKLFF
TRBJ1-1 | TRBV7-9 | CASSLDRGTEAFF
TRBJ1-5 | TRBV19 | CASSMGQGMQPQHF
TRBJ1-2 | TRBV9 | CASSPPAGGYGYTF
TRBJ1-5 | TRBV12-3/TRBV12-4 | CASSIWGGQPQHF
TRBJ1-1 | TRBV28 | CASSFFLPFNTEAFF
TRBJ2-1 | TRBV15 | CATSRDFPGPVNEQFF
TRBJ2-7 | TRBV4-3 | CASSLQQGSYEQYF
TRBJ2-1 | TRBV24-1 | CATSDHGRGAGEQFF
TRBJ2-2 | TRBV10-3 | CAISEFQGMSGELFF
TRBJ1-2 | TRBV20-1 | CSAWGSSGYTF
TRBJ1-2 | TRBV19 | CASESRREANYGYTF
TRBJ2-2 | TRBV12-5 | CASGLTPGSGELFF
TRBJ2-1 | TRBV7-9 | CASSRGTSGRLRHEQFF
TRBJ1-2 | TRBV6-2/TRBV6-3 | CASSHKGATYGYTF
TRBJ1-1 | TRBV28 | CASSFAGGYGNTEAFF
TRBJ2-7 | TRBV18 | CASSPATGREQYF
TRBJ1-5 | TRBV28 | CASSLGQAGRQPQHF